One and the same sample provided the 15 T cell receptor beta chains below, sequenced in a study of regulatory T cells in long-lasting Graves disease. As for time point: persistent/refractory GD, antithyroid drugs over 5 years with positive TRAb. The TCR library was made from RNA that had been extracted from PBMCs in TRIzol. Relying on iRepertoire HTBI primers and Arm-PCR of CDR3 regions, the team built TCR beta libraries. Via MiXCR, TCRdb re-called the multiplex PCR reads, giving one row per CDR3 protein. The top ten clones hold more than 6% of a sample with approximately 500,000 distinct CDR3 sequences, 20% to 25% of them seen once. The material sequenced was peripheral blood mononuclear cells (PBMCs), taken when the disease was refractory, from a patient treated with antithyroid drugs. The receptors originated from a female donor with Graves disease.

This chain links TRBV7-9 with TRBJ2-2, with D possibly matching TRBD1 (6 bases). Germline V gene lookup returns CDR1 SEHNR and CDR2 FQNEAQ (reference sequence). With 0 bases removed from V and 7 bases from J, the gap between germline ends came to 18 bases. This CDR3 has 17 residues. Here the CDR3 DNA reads TGTGCCAGCAGCTTAGCACAGGACAGCTATACGATCGGGGAGCTGTTTTTT. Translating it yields CASSLAQDSYTIGELFF.

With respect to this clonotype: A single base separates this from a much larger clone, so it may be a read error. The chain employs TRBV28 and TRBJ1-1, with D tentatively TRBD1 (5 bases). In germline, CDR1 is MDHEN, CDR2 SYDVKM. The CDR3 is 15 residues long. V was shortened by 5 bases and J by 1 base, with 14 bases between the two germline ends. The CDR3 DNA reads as TGTGCCAGCAGTGTCCAGGGACCGACGAACACTGAAGCTTTCTTT. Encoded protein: CASSVQGPTNTEAFF.

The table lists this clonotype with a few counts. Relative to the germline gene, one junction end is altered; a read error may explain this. CDR3 nucleotide sequence: TGTGCCAGCAGCCGAATACCGGGACTAGCGGGAGTACGTGGGGCCGACGTCCTGACTTTC. Protein sequence: CASSRIPGLAGVRGADVLTF. The V and J genes are TRBV6-1 and TRBJ2-6, with 14 nucleotides matching TRBD2. The CDR3 length is 20 residues. Germline V CDR1 and CDR2: MNHNS, SASEGT.

CDR3 sequence reads: CASSLKTSGSHYEQYF. The DNA of the CDR3 is TGTGCCAGCAGCTTAAAGACTAGCGGGAGCCATTACGAGCAGTACTTC. This chain connects TRBV7-6 to TRBJ2-7, with 12 nucleotides matching TRBD2. The V segment lost 2 bases and the J segment 4 bases; nucleotides outside the gene matches: 6. The CDR3 sequence is 16 residues long. CDR1 is SGHVS and CDR2 is FNYEAQ in the germline V gene. The complete variable domain, with remaining parts taken from reference TRBV7-6 and TRBJ2-7, reads GAGVSQSPRYKVTKRGQDVALRCDPISGHVSLYWYRQALGQGPEFLTYFNYEAQQDKSGLPNDRFSAERPEGSISTLTIQRTEQRDSAMYRCASSLKTSGSHYEQYFGPGTRLTVT.

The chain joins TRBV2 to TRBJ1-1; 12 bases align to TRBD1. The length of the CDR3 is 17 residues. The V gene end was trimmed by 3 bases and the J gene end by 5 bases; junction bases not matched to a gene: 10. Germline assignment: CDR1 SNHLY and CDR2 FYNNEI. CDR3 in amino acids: CASSDSGQGALGTEAFF. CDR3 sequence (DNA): TGTGCCAGCAGTGACTCGGGACAGGGGGCGTTGGGGACTGAAGCTTTCTTT.

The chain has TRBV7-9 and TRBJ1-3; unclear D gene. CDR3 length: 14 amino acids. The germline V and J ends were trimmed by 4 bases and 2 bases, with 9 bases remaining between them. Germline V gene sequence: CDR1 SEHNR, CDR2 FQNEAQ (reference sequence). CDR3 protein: CASSYDNPGNTIYF. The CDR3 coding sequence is TGTGCCAGCAGCTACGATAATCCTGGAAACACCATATATTTT.

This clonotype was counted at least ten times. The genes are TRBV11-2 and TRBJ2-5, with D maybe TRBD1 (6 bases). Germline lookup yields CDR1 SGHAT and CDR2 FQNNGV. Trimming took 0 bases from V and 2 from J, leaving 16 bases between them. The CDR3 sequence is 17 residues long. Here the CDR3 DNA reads TGTGCCAGCAGCTTAGACGCCGACAGGTTTGGACAAGAGACCCAGTACTTC. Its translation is CASSLDADRFGQETQYF.

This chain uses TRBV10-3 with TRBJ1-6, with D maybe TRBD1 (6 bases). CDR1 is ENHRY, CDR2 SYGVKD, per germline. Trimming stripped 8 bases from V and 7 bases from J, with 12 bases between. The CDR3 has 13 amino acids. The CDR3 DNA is TGTGCCATCGGAGGGGGTTTGAATTCACCCCTCCACTTT. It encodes CAIGGGLNSPLHF.

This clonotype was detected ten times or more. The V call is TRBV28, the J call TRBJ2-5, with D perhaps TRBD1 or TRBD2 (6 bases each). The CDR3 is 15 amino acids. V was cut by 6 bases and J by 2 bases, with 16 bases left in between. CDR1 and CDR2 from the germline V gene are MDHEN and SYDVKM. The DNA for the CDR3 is TGTGCCAGCAGGTGGTCAAGGGGGGCTCAAGAGACCCAGTACTTC. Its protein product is CASRWSRGAQETQYF.

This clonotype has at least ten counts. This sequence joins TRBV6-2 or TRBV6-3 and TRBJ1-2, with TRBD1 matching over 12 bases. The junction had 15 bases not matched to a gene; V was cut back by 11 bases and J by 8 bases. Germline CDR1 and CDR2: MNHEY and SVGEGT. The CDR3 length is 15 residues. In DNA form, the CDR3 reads TGTGCCTGCCGGGACAGGGGGCAGGGATTTTTGGGCTACACCTTC. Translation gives CACRDRGQGFLGYTF.

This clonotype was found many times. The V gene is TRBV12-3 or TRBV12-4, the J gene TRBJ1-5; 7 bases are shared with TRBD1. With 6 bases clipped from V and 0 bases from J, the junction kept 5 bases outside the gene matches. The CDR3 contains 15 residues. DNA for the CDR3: TGTGCCAGCAGCCGACAGGGACATAGCAATCAGCCCCAGCATTTT. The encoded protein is CASSRQGHSNQPQHF.

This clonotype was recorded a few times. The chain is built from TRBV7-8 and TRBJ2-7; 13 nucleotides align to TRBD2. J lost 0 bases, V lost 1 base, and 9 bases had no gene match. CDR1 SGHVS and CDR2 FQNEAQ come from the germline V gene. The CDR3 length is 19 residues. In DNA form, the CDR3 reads TGTGCCAGCAGCTTAGAACGACCGGGACTAGCGGGGCCCTCCTACGAGCAGTACTTC. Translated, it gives CASSLERPGLAGPSYEQYF.

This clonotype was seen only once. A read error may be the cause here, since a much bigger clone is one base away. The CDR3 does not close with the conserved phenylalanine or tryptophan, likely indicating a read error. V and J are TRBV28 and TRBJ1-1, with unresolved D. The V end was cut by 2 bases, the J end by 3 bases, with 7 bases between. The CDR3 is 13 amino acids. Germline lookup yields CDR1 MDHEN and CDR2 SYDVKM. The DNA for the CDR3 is TGTGCCAGCAGTTTAAGAGGGTACACTGAAGCTTTCCTT. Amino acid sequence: CASSLRGYTEAFL.

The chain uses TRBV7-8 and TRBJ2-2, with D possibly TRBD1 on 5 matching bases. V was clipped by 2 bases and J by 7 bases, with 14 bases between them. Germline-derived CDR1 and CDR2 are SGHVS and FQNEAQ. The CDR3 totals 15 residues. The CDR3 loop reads CASSLWPGLGGELFF. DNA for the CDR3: TGTGCCAGCAGCTTATGGCCAGGGTTAGGCGGGGAGCTGTTTTTT.

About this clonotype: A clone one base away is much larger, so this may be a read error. The CDR3 nucleotides are TGTGCCAGCAGGGGCCTCTTCTACGAGCAGTACTTC. Protein: CASRGLFYEQYF. The J gene is TRBJ2-7, the V gene TRBV6-1; D remains unclear. V was cut by 6 bases and J by 3 bases, with 9 bases left in between. The germline V gene has CDR1 MNHNS and CDR2 SASEGT. This CDR3 contains 12 residues.